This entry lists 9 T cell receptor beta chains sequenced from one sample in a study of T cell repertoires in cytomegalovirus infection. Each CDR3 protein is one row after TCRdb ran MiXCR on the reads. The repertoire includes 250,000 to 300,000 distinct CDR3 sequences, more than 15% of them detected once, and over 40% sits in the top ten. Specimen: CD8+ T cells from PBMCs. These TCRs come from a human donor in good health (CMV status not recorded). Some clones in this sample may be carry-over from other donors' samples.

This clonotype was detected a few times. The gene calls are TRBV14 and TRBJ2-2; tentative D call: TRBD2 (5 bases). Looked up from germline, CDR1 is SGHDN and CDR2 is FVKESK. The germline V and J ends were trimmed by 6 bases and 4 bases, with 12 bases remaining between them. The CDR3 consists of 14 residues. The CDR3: CASRLDLATGELFF. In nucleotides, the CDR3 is TGTGCCAGCAGGCTGGACCTAGCCACCGGGGAGCTGTTTTTT.

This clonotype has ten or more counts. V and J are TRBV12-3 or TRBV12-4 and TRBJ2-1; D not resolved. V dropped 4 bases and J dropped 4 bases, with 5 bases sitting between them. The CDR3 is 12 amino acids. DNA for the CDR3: TGTGCCAGCAGTTCCGGGTACAATGAGCAGTTCTTC. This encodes CASSSGYNEQFF.

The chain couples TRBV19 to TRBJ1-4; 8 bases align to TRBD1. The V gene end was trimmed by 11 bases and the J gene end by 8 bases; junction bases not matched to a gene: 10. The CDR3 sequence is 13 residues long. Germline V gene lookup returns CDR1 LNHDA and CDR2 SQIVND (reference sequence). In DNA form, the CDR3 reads TGTGCCTGTCGGACAGGGCTTGGGGAAAAACTGTTTTTT. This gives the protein CACRTGLGEKLFF.

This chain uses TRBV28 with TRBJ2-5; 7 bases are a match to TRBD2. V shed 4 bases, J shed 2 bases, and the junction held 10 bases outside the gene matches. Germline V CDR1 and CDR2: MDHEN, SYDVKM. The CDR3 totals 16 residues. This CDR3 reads CASSSTPAGTQETQYF. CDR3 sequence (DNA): TGTGCCAGCAGTTCGACCCCAGCGGGGACTCAAGAGACCCAGTACTTC.

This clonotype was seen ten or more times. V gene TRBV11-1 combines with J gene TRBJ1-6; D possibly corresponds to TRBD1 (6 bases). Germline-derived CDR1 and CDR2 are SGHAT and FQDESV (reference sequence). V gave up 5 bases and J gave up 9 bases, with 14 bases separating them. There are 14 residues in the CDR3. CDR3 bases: TGTGCCAGCAGCGCCGACAGGCGGGCTTCACCCCTCCACTTT. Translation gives CASSADRRASPLHF. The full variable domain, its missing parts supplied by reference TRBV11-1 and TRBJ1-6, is EAEVAQSPRYKITEKSQAVAFWCDPISGHATLYWYRQILGQGPELLVQFQDESVVDDSQLPKDRFSAERLKGVDSTLKIQPAELGDSAMYLCASSADRRASPLHFGNGTRLTVT.

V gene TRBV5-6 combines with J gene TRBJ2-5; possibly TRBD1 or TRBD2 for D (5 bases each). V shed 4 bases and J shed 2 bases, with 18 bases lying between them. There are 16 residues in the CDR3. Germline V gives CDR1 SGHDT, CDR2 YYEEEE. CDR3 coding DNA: TGTGCCAGCAGCGGCCTCCGGGACGTAATACAAGAGACCCAGTACTTC. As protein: CASSGLRDVIQETQYF.

In DNA form, the CDR3 reads TGCGCCAGCAGCTTGACAAGCATGAACACTGAAGCTTTCTTT. Translation: CASSLTSMNTEAFF. The V gene is TRBV4-1, the J gene TRBJ1-1; D is uncertain. The germline V and J ends were trimmed by 5 bases and 0 bases, with 10 bases remaining between them. The CDR3 extends over 14 amino acids. Germline V gene data show CDR1 as MGHRA and CDR2 as YSYEKL.

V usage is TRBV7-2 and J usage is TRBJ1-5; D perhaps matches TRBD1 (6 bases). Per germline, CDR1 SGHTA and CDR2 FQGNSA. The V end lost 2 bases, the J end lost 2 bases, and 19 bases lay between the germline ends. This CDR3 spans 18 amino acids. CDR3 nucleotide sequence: TGTGCCAGCAGCTTATCAGGACAGTTCCCACCCCGCAATCAGCCCCAGCATTTT. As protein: CASSLSGQFPPRNQPQHF. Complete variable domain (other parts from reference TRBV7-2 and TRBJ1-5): GAGVSQSPSNKVTEKGKDVELRCDPISGHTALYWYRQSLGQGLEFLIYFQGNSAPDKSGLPSDRFSAERTGGSVSTLTIQRTQQEDSAVYLCASSLSGQFPPRNQPQHFGDGTRLSIL.

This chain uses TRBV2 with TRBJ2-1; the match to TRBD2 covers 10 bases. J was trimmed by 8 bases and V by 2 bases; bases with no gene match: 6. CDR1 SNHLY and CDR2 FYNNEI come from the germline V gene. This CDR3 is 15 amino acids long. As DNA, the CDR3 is TGTGCCAGCAGTGAACGAGCGGGGGGGCCCTATGAGCAGTTCTTC. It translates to CASSERAGGPYEQFF.